These 27 T cell receptor beta chains came from one sample sequenced in a study of Ad26.COV2.S vaccination and SARS-CoV-2 variants. Libraries were prepared by immunoSEQ multiplex PCR; TCRdb keeps only in-frame clonotypes and omits some of them. The repertoire holds 350,000 to 450,000 clones, 92% seen once, with about 3.9% in the top ten. The sequencing used peripheral blood, collected after recovery from COVID-19. Source of these receptors: a human donor who had recovered from COVID-19.

The V and J genes are TRBV18 and TRBJ1-4, with TRBD1 identical over 11 bases. Germline V gene data show CDR1 as KGHSH and CDR2 as LQKENI. The CDR3 length is 16 residues. With 3 bases clipped from V and 2 bases from J, the junction kept 2 bases outside the gene matches. Here the CDR3 reads CASSPDRGPTNEKLFF. CDR3 in DNA: TGTGCCAGCTCACCGGACAGGGGGCCGACTAATGAAAAACTGTTTTTT.

The chain joins TRBV27 to TRBJ2-1, with D perhaps matching TRBD1 (8 bases). Germline CDR1 reads MNHEY; CDR2 reads SMNVEV (reference sequence). The CDR3 consists of 15 residues. Trimming cost V 5 bases and J 5 bases, with 16 bases left between them. As DNA, the CDR3 is TGTGCCAGCAGTACGGACAGGGAGGGGGACAATGAGCAGTTCTTC. This codes for CASSTDREGDNEQFF.

Comments on this clone: The junction departs from germline at one end; a sequencing error may be responsible. The genes are TRBV7-8 and TRBJ1-3; no definite D call. Germline CDR1 reads SGHVS; CDR2 reads FQNEAQ. This CDR3 is 12 amino acids long. CDR3 bases: TGTGCCAGCAGCCCCCCTGGACACACCATATATTTT. Translating gives CASSPPGHTIYF.

The chain recombines TRBV11-3 with TRBJ1-1; the D gene is possibly TRBD1 (6 bases). Trimming pared 5 bases from V and 5 bases from J, leaving 12 bases between. This CDR3 has 13 residues. Germline loops: CDR1 SGHNT, CDR2 YENEEA. CDR3 coding DNA: TGTGCCAGCAGCCCCACAGGGCGGACTGAAGCTTTCTTT. It yields the protein CASSPTGRTEAFF. Full variable domain (remainder filled in from reference TRBV11-3 and TRBJ1-1): EAGVVQSPRYKIIEKKQPVAFWCNPISGHNTLYWYLQNLGQGPELLIRYENEEAVDDSQLPKDRFSAERLKGVDSTLKIQPAELGDSAVYLCASSPTGRTEAFFGQGTRLTVV.

V usage is TRBV11-3 and J usage is TRBJ2-3; tentative D call: TRBD2 (5 bases). Germline values: CDR1 SGHNT, CDR2 YENEEA. Between the trimmed V and J ends, which lost 4 bases and 6 bases, there was a span of 8 bases. The CDR3 totals 12 residues. The CDR3 sequence is CASSSRGDTQYF. The CDR3 DNA sequence: TGTGCCAGCAGCTCACGGGGTGATACGCAGTATTTT.

The chain has TRBV2 and TRBJ2-1; the D gene is possibly TRBD1 (6 bases). Per germline, CDR1 SNHLY and CDR2 FYNNEI. The V gene lost 7 bases and the J gene lost 3 bases, with 10 bases spanning the gap. The CDR3 is made up of 13 amino acids. The CDR3 sequence is CASIGQHYNEQFF. The CDR3 DNA reads TGTGCCAGCATTGGACAGCACTACAATGAGCAGTTCTTC.

This chain links TRBV6-6 with TRBJ2-3, with 10 nucleotides matching TRBD1. Germline V CDR1 and CDR2: MNHNY, SVGAGI (reference sequence). The CDR3 has 16 residues. The J segment lost 4 bases and the V segment lost 2 bases, leaving 6 bases of the junction unmatched. CDR3 residues: CASSYTGQGVPDTQYF. The CDR3 DNA is TGTGCCAGCAGTTACACCGGACAGGGGGTGCCAGATACGCAGTATTTT.

The rearrangement uses TRBV11-1 and TRBJ2-1, with TRBD2 matching over 16 bases. From germline, CDR1 is SGHAT and CDR2 FQDESV (reference sequence). There are 16 residues in the CDR3. The ends lost 2 bases at V and 14 bases at J; junction bases unmatched: 9. CDR3 residues: CASSLPRGLAGGPKFF. The CDR3, as DNA: TGTGCCAGCAGCTTACCTAGGGGACTAGCGGGGGGGCCCAAGTTCTTC.

The chain joins TRBV2 to TRBJ1-1, with D hard to call. Germline V gives CDR1 SNHLY, CDR2 FYNNEI. The CDR3 is 12 residues long. Trimming cost V 5 bases and J 7 bases, with 11 bases left between them. CDR3 sequence: CASSTDAYEAFF. CDR3 DNA sequence: TGTGCCAGCAGTACGGACGCGTATGAAGCTTTCTTT. Full variable domain (outside the CDR3, taken from reference TRBV2 and TRBJ1-1): EPEVTQTPSHQVTQMGQEVILRCVPISNHLYFYWYRQILGQKVEFLVSFYNNEISEKSEIFDDQFSVERPDGSNFTLKIRSTKLEDSAMYFCASSTDAYEAFFGQGTRLTVV.

The chain has TRBV6-6 and TRBJ1-3; D not resolved. V lost 4 bases, J lost 2 bases, and 12 bases lay in between. This CDR3 is built from 15 residues. CDR1 is MNHNY, CDR2 SVGAGI, per germline (reference sequence). Here the CDR3 DNA reads TGTGCCAGCAGTTTGGTGGAGCTGGCTGGAAACACCATATATTTT. Translating gives CASSLVELAGNTIYF.

This sequence joins TRBV6-5 and TRBJ1-1; no firm D call. This CDR3 has 15 residues. Germline CDR1 MNHEY, CDR2 SVGAGI. V shed 5 bases and J shed 4 bases, with 17 bases lying between them. The CDR3 DNA reads TGTGCCAGCAGTCGAACACCGAGTTTAGGCACTGAAGCTTTCTTT. It codes for CASSRTPSLGTEAFF.

The V gene is TRBV19, the J gene TRBJ1-2; D remains unclear. Germline CDR1 reads LNHDA; CDR2 reads SQIVND (reference sequence). V was pared by 4 bases and J by 5 bases, with 17 bases between. The CDR3 extends over 15 amino acids. CDR3 nucleotide sequence: TGTGCCAGTAGTAGCCGAAAGGGTAACCCTTATGGCTACACCTTC. Its translation is CASSSRKGNPYGYTF.

CDR3 nucleotides: TGTGCCAGCAGCCTGGGGAGGGACACTGAAGCTTTCTTT. It codes for CASSLGRDTEAFF. The V call is TRBV5-4, the J call TRBJ1-1; unclear D gene. CDR1 is SGHNT and CDR2 is YYREEE in the germline V gene (reference sequence). The CDR3 covers 13 residues. V was pared by 4 bases and J by 3 bases, with 10 bases between. Based on the CDR3 plus reference TRBV5-4 and TRBJ1-1, the full variable domain is ETGVTQSPTHLIKTRGQQVTLRCSSQSGHNTVSWYQQALGQGPQFIFQYYREEENGRGNFPPRFSGLQFPNYSSELNVNALELDDSALYLCASSLGRDTEAFFGQGTRLTVV.

This chain joins TRBV2 and TRBJ1-2; possible D gene TRBD1, 5 bases. This CDR3 comprises 11 residues. CDR1 SNHLY and CDR2 FYNNEI come from the germline V gene. Trimming shortened V by 6 bases and J by 6 bases, and 8 bases separated the two germline ends. CDR3 loop: CASRGPDGYTF. CDR3 DNA sequence: TGTGCCAGCAGGGGGCCGGATGGCTACACCTTC.

This rearrangement joins TRBV5-6 to TRBJ2-5; 10 bases align to TRBD1. Per germline, CDR1 SGHDT and CDR2 YYEEEE. Trimming took 4 bases from V and 5 from J; bases not matched to a gene: 11. The CDR3 extends over 16 amino acids. The CDR3 DNA reads TGTGCCAGCAGCCCTATACCGGGACAGGGGTACGAGACCCAGTACTTC. This encodes CASSPIPGQGYETQYF.

This chain uses TRBV18 with TRBJ1-2; D might be TRBD1 (5 bases). The CDR3 sequence is 15 residues long. V was clipped by 0 bases and J by 5 bases, with 13 bases between them. Germline lookup yields CDR1 KGHSH and CDR2 LQKENI. CDR3 sequence: CASSPPGAEGYGYTF. The CDR3 region has the DNA TGTGCCAGCTCACCACCCGGGGCAGAGGGGTATGGCTACACCTTC.

This clone was detected once. The chain links TRBV7-6 to TRBJ2-2, with a tentative D call TRBD2 (6 bases). The V end was cut by 5 bases, the J end by 7 bases, with 11 bases between. The germline V gene encodes CDR1 SGHVS and CDR2 FNYEAQ. The CDR3 is made up of 13 amino acids. CDR3 sequence: CASSQGRIGELFF. CDR3 DNA sequence: TGTGCCAGCAGCCAAGGGAGGATCGGGGAGCTGTTTTTT.

The chain links TRBV5-1 to TRBJ2-3; D is perhaps TRBD2 (6 bases). V lost 3 bases, J lost 6 bases, and 14 bases lay in between. Germline-derived CDR1 and CDR2 are SGHRS and YFSETQ. This CDR3 region has 14 residues. The CDR3 bases are TGCGCCAGCAGCTCGAACAGTGGAGGGGATACGCAGTATTTT. Translating it yields CASSSNSGGDTQYF.

J is TRBJ2-6 and V is TRBV5-1; weak D call: TRBD2 (5 bases). The CDR3 is 16 amino acids. V lost 1 base and J lost 0, with 8 bases in between. CDR1 and CDR2 (germline): SGHRS, YFSETQ. The CDR3, as DNA: TGCGCCAGCAGCTTGAGTGCGGGCTCTGGGGCCAACGTCCTGACTTTC. This translates into CASSLSAGSGANVLTF.

The chain recombines TRBV7-2 with TRBJ1-5; no clear D gene. This CDR3 has 15 amino acids. V dropped 1 base and J dropped 4 bases, with 11 bases sitting between them. Per germline, CDR1 SGHTA and CDR2 FQGNSA. The CDR3 region is CASSLEAADNQPQHF. Here the CDR3 DNA reads TGTGCCAGCAGCTTAGAGGCAGCCGATAATCAGCCCCAGCATTTT.

J is TRBJ1-4 and V is TRBV12-3 or TRBV12-4, with D possibly being TRBD1 (5 bases). V shed 2 bases and J shed 6 bases, with 7 bases lying between them. The CDR3 is made up of 13 amino acids. The CDR3 DNA follows: TGTGCCAGCAGTTTAATGGGGGATGAAAAACTGTTTTTT. Its translation is CASSLMGDEKLFF.

The chain joins TRBV27 to TRBJ2-7; 7 bases line up with TRBD1. The CDR3 consists of 15 residues. Germline lookup yields CDR1 MNHEY and CDR2 SMNVEV (reference sequence). After removal of 0 bases from V and 3 bases from J, the junction contained 5 bases not matched to a gene. This CDR3 reads CASSLSGQIDYEQYF. CDR3 coding DNA: TGTGCCAGCAGTTTATCGGGACAGATCGACTACGAGCAGTACTTC.

The rearrangement links TRBV19 to TRBJ2-2; D is ambiguous. V lost 1 base and J lost 6, with 3 bases in between. CDR3 length: 12 amino acids. Germline CDR1 reads LNHDA; CDR2 reads SQIVND (reference sequence). The CDR3 protein is CASSIGPGELFF. CDR3 in DNA: TGTGCCAGTAGTATAGGGCCCGGGGAGCTGTTTTTT.

The chain joins TRBV3-1 (or the pseudogene TRBV3-2) to TRBJ1-2; D ambiguous. CDR3 length: 13 residues. The germline gives CDR1 LGHDT, CDR2 YNNKEL (reference sequence). V was shortened by 5 bases and J by 1 base, with 8 bases between the two germline ends. Here the CDR3 reads CASSSYSNYGYTF. In DNA form, the CDR3 reads TGTGCCAGCAGCTCTTACAGTAACTATGGCTACACCTTC.

The V gene is TRBV5-4, the J gene TRBJ1-4; 8 bases match TRBD1. CDR1 SGHNT and CDR2 YYREEE come from the germline V gene (reference sequence). Losses at the gene ends were 4 bases for V and 6 bases for J; bases not matched to a gene: 8. The CDR3 contains 15 residues. The CDR3 region is CASSQTGVGDEKLFF. The CDR3 DNA is TGTGCCAGCAGCCAGACAGGGGTGGGAGATGAAAAACTGTTTTTT.

Only one count was recorded for this clone. The gene calls are TRBV4-1 and TRBJ1-1, with TRBD1 matching 8 bases. Germline V gene data show CDR1 as MGHRA and CDR2 as YSYEKL. J lost 5 bases, V lost 2 bases, and 7 bases had no gene match. This CDR3 has 15 amino acids. DNA of the CDR3: TGCGCCAGCAGCCAACCCCAGGGGGCGGGTACTGAAGCTTTCTTT. This sequence encodes CASSQPQGAGTEAFF.

This chain uses TRBV7-2 with TRBJ2-2; the D gene is possibly TRBD1 (5 bases). V lost 1 base and J lost 6, with 9 bases in between. The CDR3 is 14 amino acids. Looked up from germline, CDR1 is SGHTA and CDR2 is FQGNSA. In DNA form, the CDR3 reads TGTGCCAGCAGCTTAGTTCAGGGCGCCGGGGAGCTGTTTTTT. The encoded protein is CASSLVQGAGELFF.